This T cell receptor (beta chain) was sequenced during a study of monozygotic twins with inflammatory bowel disease. Study observations and caveats: Backing was not found for a single strong signal or clonotype associated with IBD.

This CDR3 has 14 amino acids. Germline CDR1 reads SGHRS; CDR2 reads YFSETQ. On this clonotype: The antigen is unknown.

From 3500 ng of total RNA, each TCR library was prepared. TCRdb reworked the 5' RACE reads into one entry per CDR3 protein, no DNA. This listing includes approximately 400,000 distinct CDR3 sequences. The receptor comes from a human donor with ulcerative colitis or Crohn's disease, or a healthy co-twin of an affected twin (not recorded which). The genes are TRBV5-1 and TRBJ2-5; TCRdb names TRBD2, which stays unverified in the absence of DNA. The sample was blood. The CDR3 loop reads CASRERTSKETQYF.